One and the same sample provided the 21 T cell receptor beta chains below, sequenced in a study of human T cells and chemical hapten exposure. Time point: pre-sensitization, week 0. Treatment meaning: therapeutic diphenylcyclopropenone sensitization with weekly scalp DPC. TCRdb used MiXCR to reprocess the RACE reads, holding one entry per CDR3 protein. The sample yields about 120,000 distinct CDR3 sequences, about 14% seen once. The source was whole blood, collected in connection with sensitization to the hapten diphenylcyclopropenone (DPC). These receptors were obtained from a woman under 30 with alopecia areata. Some clones in this sample may be carry-over from other donors' samples.

This clonotype was counted a few times. The chain uses TRBV7-9 and TRBJ1-4, with D unresolved. The CDR3 extends over 15 amino acids. CDR1 and CDR2 from the germline V gene are SEHNR and FQNEAQ (reference sequence). The V end was cut by 1 base, the J end by 6 bases, with 12 bases between. CDR3 loop: CASSLGRTSYEKLFF. The CDR3 bases are TGTGCCAGCAGCTTAGGGCGGACTAGTTATGAAAAACTGTTTTTT.

This clonotype was counted between two and nine times. The chain uses TRBV2 and TRBJ1-3; no clear D gene. CDR1 SNHLY and CDR2 FYNNEI come from the germline V gene. The ends were cut back, 6 bases at V and 1 base at J, with 7 bases in the middle. The CDR3 is 13 amino acids. Written as DNA, the CDR3 is TGTGCCAGCAGCGGAGGGTCTGGAAACACCATATATTTT. Its translation is CASSGGSGNTIYF.

This chain's CDR3 is CSARAAGTAYEQYF. The CDR3, as DNA: TGCAGTGCTAGAGCGGCCGGGACAGCCTACGAGCAGTACTTC. This chain uses TRBV20-1 with TRBJ2-7; 7 bases are a match to TRBD1. CDR1 and CDR2 (germline): DFQATT, SNEGSKA (reference sequence). V gave up 1 base and J gave up 2 bases; unmatched junction bases: 5. The CDR3 contains 14 residues.

This clonotype turned up a few times. The chain recombines TRBV5-1 with TRBJ2-7; 7 positions match TRBD2. Germline V CDR1 and CDR2: SGHRS, YFSETQ. With 4 bases clipped from V and 4 bases from J, the junction kept 11 bases outside the gene matches. This CDR3 has 15 amino acids. In nucleotides, the CDR3 is TGCGCCAGCAGCGGAACGGACGGGGGGAGGTACGAGCAGTACTTC. Amino acid sequence: CASSGTDGGRYEQYF.

V gene TRBV14 combines with J gene TRBJ1-6, with D uncertain. Germline V gene data show CDR1 as SGHDN and CDR2 as FVKESK. V was clipped by 0 bases and J by 10 bases, with 4 bases between them. The length of the CDR3 is 12 residues. The CDR3 reads CASSQDLSPLHF. In DNA, the CDR3 is TGTGCCAGCAGCCAAGATCTATCACCCCTCCACTTT.

The chain links TRBV6-5 to TRBJ2-3, with TRBD2 matching over 8 bases. CDR3 size: 17 residues. Germline V gene data show CDR1 as MNHEY and CDR2 as SVGAGI. V shed 8 bases and J 0 bases; nucleotides not matched to a gene: 13. CDR3 sequence (DNA): TGTGCCAGCGCCCTCGGGGGGGCCAGCGGTAGCACAGATACGCAGTATTTT. Translating it yields CASALGGASGSTDTQYF.

There are a few counts of this clonotype. The chain joins TRBV18 to TRBJ2-1, with TRBD2 matching 12 bases. Germline loops: CDR1 KGHSH, CDR2 LQKENI. Trimming removed 3 bases from V and 9 bases from J; junction bases left unmatched: 9. This CDR3 contains 16 residues. The DNA of the CDR3 is TGTGCCAGCTCACCTCCTACTTGGACTAGCGGGGTTGAGCAGTTCTTC. Translating it yields CASSPPTWTSGVEQFF. Variable domain in full (rest from reference TRBV18 and TRBJ2-1): NAGVMQNPRHLVRRRGQEARLRCSPMKGHSHVYWYRQLPEEGLKFMVYLQKENIIDESGMPKERFSAEFPKEGPSILRIQQVVRGDSAAYFCASSPPTWTSGVEQFFGPGTRLTVL.

This clonotype was observed a handful of times. The rearrangement joins TRBV20-1 to TRBJ2-2; 12 bases map to TRBD2. With V trimmed by 6 bases and J by 5 bases, 4 bases remained unmatched. This CDR3 is 14 amino acids long. The germline V gene has CDR1 DFQATT and CDR2 SNEGSKA (reference sequence). The CDR3 DNA sequence: TGCAGTGCGGCCACTAGCGGGGGGACCGGGGAGCTGTTTTTT. Protein: CSAATSGGTGELFF.

This clonotype was seen at least ten times. The chain employs TRBV27 and TRBJ1-1; D perhaps matches TRBD1 (6 bases). Germline-derived CDR1 and CDR2 are MNHEY and SMNVEV (reference sequence). CDR3 size: 14 residues. V shed 3 bases and J shed 1 base, with 9 bases lying between them. The CDR3 protein is CASSFTGKNTEAFF. The CDR3, as DNA: TGTGCCAGCAGTTTTACAGGGAAGAACACTGAAGCTTTCTTT.

V and J are TRBV5-4 and TRBJ1-2, with a weak D call TRBD1 (5 bases). Germline CDR1 is SGHNT and CDR2 is YYREEE (reference sequence). The V gene lost 3 bases and the J gene lost 8 bases, with 14 bases spanning the gap. The CDR3 length is 13 residues. The DNA for the CDR3 is TGTGCCAGCAGCTGGCAGGGTTCGGAGGGCTACACCTTC. This codes for CASSWQGSEGYTF.

Here the CDR3 DNA reads TGCAGTGCTAGAGCGGGGTATGGAAACAATGAGCAGTTCTTC. The encoded protein is CSARAGYGNNEQFF. The V and J genes are TRBV20-1 and TRBJ2-1, with D possibly matching TRBD2 (5 bases). Germline assignment: CDR1 DFQATT and CDR2 SNEGSKA (reference sequence). The CDR3 length is 14 residues. With 1 base removed from V and 5 bases from J, the gap between germline ends came to 12 bases.

This clonotype occurred a few times. The chain joins TRBV6-6 to TRBJ2-7, with a tentative D call TRBD2 (6 bases). The ends were cut back, 4 bases at V and 6 bases at J, with 16 bases in the middle. Germline V gene lookup returns CDR1 MNHNY and CDR2 SVGAGI (reference sequence). This CDR3 has 14 amino acids. CDR3: CASSSLRDGGEQYF. The CDR3 coding sequence is TGTGCCAGCAGTTCACTCCGGGACGGGGGCGAGCAGTACTTC.

This clonotype appeared a few times. This sequence joins TRBV7-6 and TRBJ2-1, with D possibly matching TRBD1 (6 bases). The CDR3 is 15 amino acids. V gave up 7 bases and J gave up 6 bases, with 19 bases separating them. The germline gives CDR1 SGHVS, CDR2 FNYEAQ. CDR3 coding DNA: TGTGCCAGCAACTCCTGGGGGCAGGGAAGCAATGAGCAGTTCTTC. Translation: CASNSWGQGSNEQFF.

V gene TRBV28 combines with J gene TRBJ2-4, with unresolved D. This CDR3 is built from 12 residues. V was cut by 6 bases and J by 7 bases, with 10 bases left in between. Per the germline V gene, CDR1 is MDHEN and CDR2 is SYDVKM. The CDR3 protein is CASSPSRNIQYF. The CDR3 DNA reads as TGTGCCAGCAGCCCTTCCCGGAACATTCAGTACTTC.

This clonotype appeared a few times. This sequence joins TRBV21-1 and TRBJ1-3; TRBD1, the table's D call, lacks a check against the DNA. TRBV21-1 is tagged as a pseudogene. This CDR3 has 14 residues. DNA of the CDR3: TGTGCCAGCAGCACCGGGGACAGGGCTTACACCATATATTTT. It translates to CASSTGDRAYTIYF.

This clonotype has a handful of counts. This chain uses TRBV5-1 with TRBJ2-7, with D maybe TRBD1 (5 bases). Germline CDR1 and CDR2: SGHRS and YFSETQ. The CDR3 is made up of 16 amino acids. The germline V and J ends were trimmed by 4 bases and 3 bases, with 20 bases remaining between them. The CDR3 DNA sequence: TGCGCCAGCAGCCCAGACGGACAAGGGTTGGGCTACGAGCAGTACTTC. Protein product: CASSPDGQGLGYEQYF.

V and J are TRBV20-1 and TRBJ1-2; D call uncertain. Looked up from germline, CDR1 is DFQATT and CDR2 is SNEGSKA (reference sequence). V lost 8 bases, J lost 4 bases, and 17 bases lay in between. This CDR3 region has 13 residues. The CDR3 here is CSSEVEEGYGYTF. Here the CDR3 DNA reads TGCAGTTCTGAAGTGGAGGAGGGCTATGGCTACACCTTC.

This clonotype was observed at least ten times. V gene TRBV29-1 combines with J gene TRBJ1-1; no clear D. Trimming removed 4 bases from V and 4 bases from J, with 7 bases in between. Germline CDR1 and CDR2: SQVTM and ANQGSEA. The CDR3 runs 11 residues. CDR3 protein: CSVVITTEAFF. The CDR3 coding sequence is TGCAGCGTTGTTATTACCACTGAAGCTTTCTTT.

This clonotype was recorded a few times. The chain uses TRBV6-6 and TRBJ2-7, with 8 bases matching TRBD1. Germline V gene sequence: CDR1 MNHNY, CDR2 SVGAGI (reference sequence). CDR3 length equals 16 residues. V trimming: 6 bases; J trimming: 1 base; junction bases outside the gene matches: 11. DNA for the CDR3: TGTGCCAGCAGCATAACACAACAGGGGGATTCCTACGAGCAGTACTTC. It specifies CASSITQQGDSYEQYF.

There are many counts of this clonotype. The chain links TRBV3-1 to TRBJ2-7; perhaps D is TRBD1 or TRBD2 (5 bases each). CDR3 length: 14 residues. V dropped 4 bases and J dropped 1 base, with 11 bases sitting between them. Germline CDR1 and CDR2: LGHDT and YNNKEL (reference sequence). DNA for the CDR3: TGTGCCAGCAGCCCCCGGGACGATTCCTACGAGCAGTACTTC. It encodes CASSPRDDSYEQYF.

This chain connects TRBV29-1 to TRBJ2-1; weak D call: TRBD2 (6 bases). Germline CDR1 reads SQVTM; CDR2 reads ANQGSEA. The CDR3 length is 13 residues. V lost 1 base, J lost 10 bases, and 14 bases lay in between. CDR3 protein: CSVEGGAAEEQFF. Here the CDR3 DNA reads TGCAGCGTTGAAGGCGGGGCAGCAGAGGAGCAGTTCTTC.